The 26 T cell receptor beta chains presented below share a single source sample, sequenced in a study of identical twins. A single record per CDR3 protein comes from TCRdb applying MiXCR to the 5' RACE reads. The sample lists 1.5 million to 2 million distinct CDR3 sequences, roughly a third occurring once. Sequences were obtained from cord blood. These receptors were taken from a newborn girl in good health.

This clonotype was observed a single time. At one boundary the junction diverges from the germline segment, which might be a read error. The J gene is TRBJ2-1, the V gene TRBV10-3; D may be TRBD1 (5 bases). Germline assignment: CDR1 ENHRY and CDR2 SYGVKD. CDR3 length: 14 residues. CDR3 residues: CAVRRQPPYNEQFF. The CDR3 bases are TGTGCCGTCAGGAGACAGCCTCCCTACAATGAGCAGTTCTTC.

J is TRBJ2-3 and V is TRBV28; 8 bases match TRBD2. The germline CDR1 and CDR2 sequences are MDHEN and SYDVKM. With 2 bases clipped from V and 5 bases from J, the junction kept 9 bases outside the gene matches. The CDR3 totals 16 residues. CDR3 sequence: CASSLRGGGRIDTQYF. Here the CDR3 DNA reads TGTGCCAGCAGTTTACGGGGCGGGGGGAGGATAGATACGCAGTATTTT.

Only a few counts were recorded for this clonotype. The chain employs TRBV4-1 and TRBJ2-1; 10 bases align to TRBD2. Germline V gene sequence: CDR1 MGHRA, CDR2 YSYEKL. There are 18 residues in the CDR3. The J segment lost 8 bases and the V segment lost 4 bases, leaving 17 bases of the junction unmatched. The CDR3 DNA sequence: TGCGCCAGCAGCCGATCACCAGTATCTAGCGGGAGTAGGGATGAGCAGTTCTTC. This encodes CASSRSPVSSGSRDEQFF.

The chain couples TRBV28 to TRBJ2-7; 8 bases align to TRBD2. The germline gives CDR1 MDHEN, CDR2 SYDVKM. The CDR3 spans 14 residues. V lost 2 bases and J lost 5; bases outside the gene matches: 5. This chain's CDR3 is CASSLVGGGNEQYF. The CDR3 DNA reads TGTGCCAGCAGTTTAGTGGGCGGGGGGAACGAGCAGTACTTC.

V gene TRBV5-5 combines with J gene TRBJ2-1, with a weak D call TRBD1 (6 bases). The CDR3 has 14 amino acids. V was clipped by 0 bases and J by 7 bases, with 11 bases between them. Looked up from germline, CDR1 is SGHKS and CDR2 is YYEKEE (reference sequence). The CDR3 here is CASSLVRQGNEQFF. The CDR3 nucleotides read TGTGCCAGCAGCTTGGTGCGGCAGGGGAATGAGCAGTTCTTC. The whole variable domain, remainder taken from reference TRBV5-5 and TRBJ2-1, is DAGVTQSPTHLIKTRGQQVTLRCSPISGHKSVSWYQQVLGQGPQFIFQYYEKEERGRGNFPDRFSARQFPNYSSELNVNALLLGDSALYLCASSLVRQGNEQFFGPGTRLTVL.

This clonotype appeared a few times. The rearrangement links TRBV6-2 or TRBV6-3 to TRBJ2-3, with 9 bases lining up with TRBD2. Per the germline V gene, CDR1 is MNHEY and CDR2 is SVGEGT. Losses at the gene ends were 2 bases for V and 1 base for J; bases not matched to a gene: 4. This CDR3 is built from 16 residues. The CDR3 sequence: CASSYAAGGGTDTQYF. The CDR3 region has the DNA TGTGCCAGCAGTTACGCGGCGGGAGGGGGCACAGATACGCAGTATTTT.

This clonotype was detected only a few times. This chain uses TRBV12-3 or TRBV12-4 with TRBJ2-2; TRBD2 might be the D (6 bases). This CDR3 has 16 amino acids. Trimming left V 3 bases short and J 7 bases short, with 18 bases between. In DNA form, the CDR3 reads TGTGCCAGCAGTTTCCGATCGAGGGGAGGTATCGGGGAGCTGTTTTTT. Translation: CASSFRSRGGIGELFF.

The J gene is TRBJ1-6, the V gene TRBV11-2; no clear D. Germline CDR1 reads SGHAT; CDR2 reads FQNNGV. The CDR3 is 14 residues long. Deletions cut 2 bases from V and 6 bases from J, with 8 bases between. CDR3 region: CASSLPGFNSPLHF. The CDR3 DNA follows: TGTGCCAGCAGCTTACCTGGGTTTAATTCACCCCTCCACTTT.

The chain has TRBV24-1 and TRBJ2-2; no firm D call. The CDR3 runs 14 residues. The V end was cut by 2 bases, the J end by 2 bases, with 5 bases between. Germline V CDR1 and CDR2: KGHDR, SFDVKD. The chain's CDR3 is CATSDWHNTGELFF. The CDR3 region has the DNA TGTGCCACCAGTGATTGGCATAACACCGGGGAGCTGTTTTTT.

The chain recombines TRBV6-1 with TRBJ2-7; 7 bases map to TRBD1. Looked up from germline, CDR1 is MNHNS and CDR2 is SASEGT. J gave up 12 bases and V 4 bases, and 6 bases lay outside the gene matches. The CDR3 runs to 11 residues. CDR3 amino acids: CASSGRTGLYF. The CDR3 DNA is TGTGCCAGCAGTGGAAGGACAGGTTTGTACTTC.

The chain combines TRBV4-2 with TRBJ2-7, with 8 bases aligning to TRBD2. The CDR3 has 16 residues. Germline values: CDR1 LGHNA, CDR2 YNFKEQ. The trim removed 0 bases at V and 7 bases at J, leaving 11 bases unmatched. For the CDR3, the DNA is TGTGCCAGCAGCCAAGAAAGGAGCGGGAGTTTCAATGAGCAGTACTTC. This gives the protein CASSQERSGSFNEQYF.

This clonotype has just a few counts. The V and J genes are TRBV6-6 and TRBJ1-2; D is ambiguous. Germline assignment: CDR1 MNHNY and CDR2 SVGAGI (reference sequence). The CDR3 runs to 13 residues. V was clipped by 5 bases and J by 4 bases, with 11 bases between them. The DNA of the CDR3 is TGTGCCAGCAGTAGGACCGACCTCTATGGCTACACCTTC. Translating gives CASSRTDLYGYTF.

The V and J genes are TRBV7-2 and TRBJ2-4; D unresolved. CDR3 length equals 15 residues. Germline V gives CDR1 SGHTA, CDR2 FQGNSA. The V end was cut by 5 bases, the J end by 0 bases, with 11 bases between. In DNA form, the CDR3 reads TGTGCCAGCAGCGCCGCGCCTTTAGCCAAAAACATTCAGTACTTC. Protein: CASSAAPLAKNIQYF.

The table lists this clonotype with many counts. The V gene is TRBV7-9, the J gene TRBJ2-5, with D unclear. CDR1 is SEHNR and CDR2 is FQNEAQ in the germline V gene (reference sequence). V lost 1 base, J lost 4 bases, and 13 bases lay in between. CDR3 length: 15 residues. The CDR3 nucleotides are TGTGCCAGCAGCTTAGAACTCCCCCGAGGAGAGACCCAGTACTTC. Protein product: CASSLELPRGETQYF.

About this clonotype: A much larger clone lies one base from this, so it may be a read error. The chain joins TRBV4-2 to TRBJ2-5, with D perhaps TRBD2 (7 bases). The assigned J gene may be wrong: the sequence end matches TRBJ2-4 better. CDR3 length: 16 amino acids. Germline CDR1 is LGHNA and CDR2 is YNFKEQ. The CDR3 region is CASSQATRGGENIQYF. For the CDR3, the DNA is TGTGCCAGCAGCCAAGCCACCAGGGGAGGGGAAAACATTCAGTACTTC.

This clonotype was picked up a small number of times. The CDR3 loop is CAWSVPGLRYEQYF. The DNA for the CDR3 is TGTGCCTGGAGTGTCCCGGGACTTCGTTACGAGCAGTACTTC. The chain carries TRBV30 and TRBJ2-5; maybe TRBD2 (6 bases). The J call may be faulty, since TRBJ2-7 better matches the DNA end. This CDR3 is built from 14 residues. Germline lookup yields CDR1 GTSNPN and CDR2 SVGIG (reference sequence).

This clonotype was counted between two and nine times. V gene TRBV12-3 or TRBV12-4 combines with J gene TRBJ1-5; TRBD1 agrees at 10 bases. J gave up 6 bases and V 6 bases, and 11 bases lay outside the gene matches. This CDR3 contains 16 residues. DNA for the CDR3: TGTGCCAGCAGCCACCTCCCCGGGACAGGGGTTCAGCCCCAGCATTTT. This sequence encodes CASSHLPGTGVQPQHF.

This chain uses TRBV10-3 with TRBJ2-3; D remains unclear. CDR1 and CDR2 (germline): ENHRY, SYGVKD. The length of the CDR3 is 11 residues. With 8 bases removed from V and 4 bases from J, the gap between germline ends came to 7 bases. The chain's CDR3 is CAIGGADTQYF. Here the CDR3 DNA reads TGTGCCATCGGTGGAGCAGATACGCAGTATTTT.

CDR3 sequence (DNA): TGTGCCATCAGTGTGGGGGGTTTTAATTCACCCCTCCACTTT. Translated: CAISVGGFNSPLHF. The chain couples TRBV10-3 to TRBJ1-6; weak D call: TRBD1 (5 bases). Trimming shortened V by 4 bases and J by 6 bases, and 10 bases separated the two germline ends. The CDR3 has 14 residues. CDR1 is ENHRY, CDR2 SYGVKD, per germline.

This chain links TRBV12-3 or TRBV12-4 with TRBJ1-2; D is uncertain. Trimming took off 3 bases at V and 5 bases at J, with 10 bases between the two ends. The CDR3 loop spans 13 amino acids. The CDR3 coding sequence is TGTGCCAGCAGTTTGAAGAAATCATATGGCTACACCTTC. Its protein is CASSLKKSYGYTF.

This clonotype was seen more than once but under ten times. The rearrangement joins TRBV28 to TRBJ1-5; 8 nucleotides agree with TRBD1. The germline gives CDR1 MDHEN, CDR2 SYDVKM. The CDR3 runs to 17 residues. The V segment lost 6 bases and the J segment 0 bases; nucleotides outside the gene matches: 10. The CDR3 DNA sequence: TGTGCCAGCAGGGGAGGACAGGGACTTTATAGCAATCAGCCCCAGCATTTT. It specifies CASRGGQGLYSNQPQHF. The entire variable domain, with the rest obtained from reference TRBV28 and TRBJ1-5, is as follows: DVKVTQSSRYLVKRTGEKVFLECVQDMDHENMFWYRQDPGLGLRLIYFSYDVKMKEKGDIPEGYSVSREKKERFSLILESASTNQTSMYLCASRGGQGLYSNQPQHFGDGTRLSIL.

This chain uses TRBV29-1 with TRBJ1-4; D remains unclear. Germline CDR1 reads SQVTM; CDR2 reads ANQGSEA. V lost 4 bases and J 5 bases, leaving 8 bases between the germline ends. The CDR3 covers 12 residues. The CDR3 loop reads CSVVTANEKLFF. CDR3 nucleotides: TGCAGCGTTGTTACAGCGAATGAAAAACTGTTTTTT.

The gene calls are TRBV7-6 and TRBJ1-6; D may be TRBD1 (5 bases). V lost 1 base to trimming and J lost 7 bases, with 14 bases between them. The CDR3 is 16 amino acids. Germline CDR1 is SGHVS and CDR2 is FNYEAQ. The CDR3 sequence: CASSLGTGTRNSPLHF. The CDR3 nucleotides read TGTGCCAGCAGCTTAGGTACCGGGACTCGAAATTCACCCCTCCACTTT.

This chain uses TRBV6-6 with TRBJ2-7; D possibly corresponds to TRBD2 (6 bases). The germline V gene has CDR1 MNHNY and CDR2 SVGAGI (reference sequence). This CDR3 comprises 13 residues. The ends were cut back, 0 bases at V and 4 bases at J, with 7 bases in the middle. The CDR3 loop reads CASSYSEGYEQYF. The CDR3 DNA is TGTGCCAGCAGTTACTCGGAGGGGTACGAGCAGTACTTC.

The chain carries TRBV27 and TRBJ1-1; TRBD1 matches at 8 bases. The CDR3 has 14 residues. The germline gives CDR1 MNHEY, CDR2 SMNVEV (reference sequence). The junction had 8 bases not matched to a gene; V was cut back by 6 bases and J by 5 bases. DNA of the CDR3: TGTGCCAGCAGCCCCATGACAGGGGTGACTGAAGCTTTCTTT. This gives the protein CASSPMTGVTEAFF.

The rearrangement joins TRBV11-2 to TRBJ2-3; tentative D call: TRBD2 (5 bases). The CDR3 covers 15 residues. CDR1 is SGHAT and CDR2 is FQNNGV in the germline V gene. V lost 3 bases and J 2 bases, leaving 12 bases between the germline ends. This CDR3 reads CASSFERTDTDTQYF. The CDR3 DNA is TGTGCCAGCAGCTTCGAGCGGACCGACACAGATACGCAGTATTTT. Together with reference TRBV11-2 and TRBJ2-3, the CDR3 gives the full variable domain: EAGVAQSPRYKIIEKRQSVAFWCNPISGHATLYWYQQILGQGPKLLIQFQNNGVVDDSQLPKDRFSAERLKGVDSTLKIQPAKLEDSAVYLCASSFERTDTDTQYFGPGTRLTVL.